This T cell receptor (beta chain) was profiled in a study of beta chain bispecific antibodies for T cell cancers. Study in general: TRBV sequencing of surviving healthy T cells measured each family's depletion. Study outcomes and limitations: Most targeted TRBV signal came from the leukemia cell line cells, not normal T cells.

Germline V CDR1 and CDR2: SEHNR, FQNEAQ (reference sequence). The CDR3 sequence is 15 residues long. V lost 5 bases to trimming and J lost 6 bases, with 19 bases between them. Clonotype quantities came from unique molecular identifier barcode counts. One entry per CDR3 protein, called by TCRdb with MiXCR from the 5' RACE reads. The top ten clones hold approximately 30% of a sample with 20,000 or so distinct CDR3 sequences, approximately 2.4% of them seen once. The table lists this clonotype with many counts. As yet, its antigen is unknown. Expansion lasted approximately three days, with either anti-CD3 antibody OKT3 or CD3/CD28 beads. Culture medium contained IL-2 at about 94 IU/ml and IL-7 at roughly 4.9 ng/ml. Approximately 50,000 normal T cells were cocultured with approximately 50,000 target cells and bispecific antibody.

The V gene is TRBV7-9, the J gene TRBJ1-1, with D possibly matching TRBD1 (5 bases). The sequence was obtained from a human donor in good health. Some clones in this sample may be carry-over from other donors' samples. The sequenced sample consisted of healthy donor T cells cultured with leukemia cells. This chain's CDR3 is CASSGKTADRPEAFF. DNA for the CDR3: TGTGCCAGCAGCGGAAAGACAGCGGATAGACCTGAAGCTTTCTTT.